Listed below are T cell receptor beta chains from one sample, sequenced in a study of T cell responses to AZD1222 COVID-19 vaccine. Assay used: immunoSEQ multiplex PCR; TCRdb lists only in-frame clones, some missing. This table holds approximately 160,000 clones, 90% to 95% found once. The sample was peripheral blood, taken on day 0 of AZD1222 vaccination. Source of these receptors: an adult in good health. The conserved cysteine and the conserved F or W are not part of the CDR3 here. The order of the fields is J gene, V gene, CDR3 protein.

>TRBJ1-6|TRBV5-4
ASSWDLNSPLH
>TRBJ1-5|TRBV2
ASSVRGNQPQH
>TRBJ2-6|TRBV5-4
ASSLKQGTGANVLT
>TRBJ1-1|TRBV10-3
AISQGMNTEAF
>TRBJ1-1|TRBV13
ASSFISNTEAF
>TRBJ1-1|TRBV30
AWSVGTNTEAF
>TRBJ2-7|TRBV27
ASSFLWGQAGDEQY
>TRBJ2-7|TRBV28
ASTGGRFQY
>TRBJ1-5|TRBV28
ASNGGYSNQPQH
>TRBJ2-3|TRBV6-2/TRBV6-3
ASSLTLRDTQY
>TRBJ1-6|TRBV5-1
ASSGGQSNVSPLH
>TRBJ2-1|TRBV9
ASSGNRDNEQF
>TRBJ1-5|TRBV18
ASSTGNQPQH
>TRBJ2-7|TRBV4-2
ASSQDRELAGVAYEQY
>TRBJ2-3|TRBV7-9
ASSLWGTDTQY
>TRBJ2-3|TRBV7-8
ASTLGGWTSDTQY
>TRBJ2-3|TRBV3-1/TRBV3-2
ASSRLGRGPGDTQY
>TRBJ2-1|TRBV11-1
ASSLELAGANNEQF
>TRBJ2-5|TRBV5-6
ASSSGLAGGLRETQY
>TRBJ1-5|TRBV2
ASSLGGTSNQPQH
>TRBJ2-7|TRBV5-8
ASSPTEPRRTGGVRYEQY
>TRBJ1-5|TRBV5-8
ASTAVPGQGIQPQH
>TRBJ2-1|TRBV7-6
ASSLGHRGNEQF
>TRBJ2-7|TRBV5-5
ASSLTRTYEQY
>TRBJ1-5|TRBV7-2
ASSPRGTGGVQPQH
>TRBJ2-5|TRBV29-1
SVASNTGQETQY
>TRBJ1-5|TRBV28
ASSKGSSWGNQPQH
>TRBJ1-5|TRBV19
ASSIVGRGLHQPQH
>TRBJ2-2|TRBV7-9
ASSPERTGTTGELF
>TRBJ1-3|TRBV29-1
SVGHSSGNTIY
>TRBJ2-1|TRBV18
ASSPPGTPNEQF
>TRBJ2-1|TRBV5-6
ASSSTGTGGNEQF
>TRBJ1-3|TRBV7-9
ASSKGTGNSGNTIY
>TRBJ2-1|TRBV7-9
ASSLGVGTPLV
>TRBJ2-1|TRBV12-3/TRBV12-4
ASSLYRVDEQF
>TRBJ1-2|TRBV28
ASTHGTPNYGYT
>TRBJ1-1|TRBV27
ASSLSPGTEAF
>TRBJ1-6|TRBV5-4
ASREGQRNSPLH
>TRBJ1-1|TRBV5-5
ASSWGTVGEAF
>TRBJ1-1|TRBV6-5
ASRTWTGRAF
>TRBJ2-3|TRBV19
ASSMEGVPTDTQY
>TRBJ2-5|TRBV5-1
ASSLAFQETQY
>TRBJ2-7|TRBV7-8
ASSSRQGHSSEQY
>TRBJ1-2|TRBV30
AWSDSYRGYT
>TRBJ2-3|TRBV25-1
ASSEARSGESTDTQY
>TRBJ2-2|TRBV19
ASQGAVDTGELF
>TRBJ1-2|TRBV5-6
ASSLAGYTSNYGYT
>TRBJ1-6|TRBV27
ASSFWGTYNSPLH
>TRBJ2-7|TRBV11-3
ASSLAWDRNYEQY
>TRBJ2-7|TRBV7-8
ASSLSYEQY
>TRBJ2-1|TRBV4-1
ASSQDGQGSSYNEQF
>TRBJ2-1|TRBV5-4
ASSFSNRGGYEQF
>TRBJ1-4|TRBV9
ASSVGVGDEKLF
>TRBJ1-5|TRBV6-5
ASSRDRVGRQPQH
>TRBJ1-4|TRBV7-2
ASSLARRTVAGKLF
>TRBJ1-2|TRBV5-1
ASSFSSGTGNGYT
>TRBJ1-1|TRBV6-5
ASSYSQSSGTEAF
>TRBJ1-3|TRBV5-8
ASSLGTGLSGNTIY
>TRBJ2-5|TRBV29-1
SPGTGVFQETQY
>TRBJ2-5|TRBV19
ASSIDGQGAGETQY